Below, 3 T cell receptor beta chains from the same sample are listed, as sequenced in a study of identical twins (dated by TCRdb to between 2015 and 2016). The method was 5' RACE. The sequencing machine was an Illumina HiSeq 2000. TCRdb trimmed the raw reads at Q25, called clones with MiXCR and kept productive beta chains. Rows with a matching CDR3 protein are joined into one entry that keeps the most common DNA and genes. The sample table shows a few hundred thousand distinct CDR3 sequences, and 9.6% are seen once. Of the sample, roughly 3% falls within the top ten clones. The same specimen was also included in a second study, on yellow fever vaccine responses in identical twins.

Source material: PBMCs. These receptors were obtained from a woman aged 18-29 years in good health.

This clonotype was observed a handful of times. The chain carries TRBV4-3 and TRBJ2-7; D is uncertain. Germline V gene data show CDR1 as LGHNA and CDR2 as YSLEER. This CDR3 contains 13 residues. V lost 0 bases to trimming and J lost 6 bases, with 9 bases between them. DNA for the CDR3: TGCGCCAGCAGCCAAGACGGAGCGACCGAGCAGTACTTC. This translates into CASSQDGATEQYF.

CDR3 in DNA: TGTGCCAGCAGCCCCCGAGTGAGCGGGACCACCGGGGGGGACTCCGATGAGCAGTTCTTC. Amino acids: CASSPRVSGTTGGDSDEQFF. The chain combines TRBV12-3 or TRBV12-4 with TRBJ2-1, with 8 bases aligning to TRBD2. With 6 bases clipped from V and 8 bases from J, the junction kept 27 bases outside the gene matches. CDR3 size: 20 residues.

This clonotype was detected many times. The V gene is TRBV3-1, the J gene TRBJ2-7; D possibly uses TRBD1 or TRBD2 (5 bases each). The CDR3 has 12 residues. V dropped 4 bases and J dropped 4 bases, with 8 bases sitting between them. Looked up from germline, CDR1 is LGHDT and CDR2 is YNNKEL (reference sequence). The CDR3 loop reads CASSPGPYEQYF. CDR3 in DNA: TGTGCCAGCAGCCCGGGACCTTACGAGCAGTACTTC.